This T cell receptor (beta chain) derives from a study of monozygotic twins with inflammatory bowel disease. TCRdb reworked the 5' RACE reads into one entry per CDR3 protein, no DNA. The table lists more than 300,000 distinct CDR3 sequences. The germline gives CDR1 LGHNA, CDR2 YNFKEQ. CDR3 length equals 13 residues. Input material: blood. This sequence was found in a human donor with ulcerative colitis or Crohn's disease, or a healthy co-twin of an affected twin (not recorded which). The gene calls are TRBV4-2 and TRBJ2-7; no DNA is available, so the TRBD1 call from TCRdb remains unchecked. Here the CDR3 reads CASSQDAGNEQYF.